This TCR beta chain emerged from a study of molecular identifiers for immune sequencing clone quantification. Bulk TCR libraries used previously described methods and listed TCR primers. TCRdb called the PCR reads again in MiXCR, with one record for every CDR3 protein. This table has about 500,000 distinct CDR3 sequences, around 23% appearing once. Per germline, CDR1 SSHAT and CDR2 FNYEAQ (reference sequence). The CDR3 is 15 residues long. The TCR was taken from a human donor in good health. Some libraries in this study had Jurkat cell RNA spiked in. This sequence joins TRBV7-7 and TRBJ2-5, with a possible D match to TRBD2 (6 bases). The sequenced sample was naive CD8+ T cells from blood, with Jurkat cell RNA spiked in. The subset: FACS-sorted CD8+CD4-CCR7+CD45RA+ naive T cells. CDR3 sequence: CASGLALGVQETQYF. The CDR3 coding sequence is TGTGCTAGCGGCTTAGCGTTAGGTGTCCAAGAGACCCAGTACTTC.